This T cell receptor beta chain was identified in a study of long-term antiretroviral therapy in people with HIV. Researchers ran immunoSEQ v3.0 at survey level. The table came from immunoSEQ multiplex PCR; TCRdb's copy has only in-frame clones and leaves some out. The sample consists of about 23,000 clones, 70% to 90% of them appearing once. Overall study results and limits: From the mid-2000s to the late 2010s, blood was obtained, possibly while participants received older ART regimens. Upon ART, diversity increased but remained lower than transplant donor controls.

The CDR3 is 15 amino acids. Germline V gene sequence: CDR1 SGHRS, CDR2 YFSETQ. Trimming stripped 0 bases from V and 1 base from J, with 10 bases between. The sample holds a few counts of this clone. Antigen: not known. The sample in question was unsorted PBMCs, obtained 1.6 years after starting antiretroviral therapy. V and J are TRBV5-1 and TRBJ1-1; perhaps TRBD1 as D (6 bases). This TCR derives from a man aged 35 to 55 with HIV. CDR3: CASSLGGGPNTEAFF. The CDR3 nucleotides read TGCGCCAGCAGCTTGGGAGGGGGACCGAACACTGAAGCTTTCTTT.